Each of the 8 T cell receptor beta chains below was sequenced from the same sample in a study of T cells in Graves' hyperthyroidism and ophthalmopathy. Template material for amplifying TCR beta CDR3 regions consisted of RNA transcripts. During a first-round RT-PCR of the TCR CDR3, the HTBI primer set was used. TCRdb itself ran the multiplex PCR reads through MiXCR, one entry per CDR3 protein. This repertoire shows over 500,000 distinct CDR3 sequences, more than 15% found once; its top ten account for roughly a sixth. Source material: blood. These receptors were collected from a woman under 30 with Graves' ophthalmopathy.

As regards this clonotype: The junction shows a germline mismatch at one end, possibly a read error. The chain is built from TRBV7-9 and TRBJ2-5; D gene unclear. The germline CDR1 and CDR2 sequences are SEHNR and FQNEAQ (reference sequence). This CDR3 has 13 residues. The CDR3: CASSLDDQEAQYF. CDR3 bases: TGTGCCAGCAGCTTAGACGATCAAGAGGCCCAGTACTTC.

This clonotype showed up many times. The chain carries TRBV29-1 and TRBJ2-7; a weak D match, TRBD2 (5 bases). This CDR3 has 12 residues. Germline V lookup: CDR1 SQVTM, CDR2 ANQGSEA. V was shortened by 4 bases and J by 2 bases, with 9 bases between the two germline ends. The CDR3 region is CSVVSGPYEQYF. DNA for the CDR3: TGCAGCGTTGTCAGCGGACCCTACGAGCAGTACTTC.

The chain links TRBV7-8 to TRBJ1-4, with D hard to call. Trimming removed 2 bases at V and 5 bases at J, with 12 bases between. This CDR3 contains 15 residues. Germline V gene sequence: CDR1 SGHVS, CDR2 FQNEAQ. The CDR3 DNA reads TGTGCCAGCAGCTTATCTCCAGGTCGAAATGAAAAACTGTTTTTT. Its translation is CASSLSPGRNEKLFF. Together with reference TRBV7-8 and TRBJ1-4, the CDR3 gives the full variable domain: GAGVSQSPRYKVAKRGQDVALRCDPISGHVSLFWYQQALGQGPEFLTYFQNEAQLDKSGLPSDRFFAERPEGSVSTLKIQRTQQEDSAVYLCASSLSPGRNEKLFFGSGTQLSVL.

This clonotype turned up a few times. The junction departs from germline at one end; a sequencing error may be responsible. This chain uses TRBV6-1 with TRBJ1-5; a possible D gene is TRBD1 (5 bases). The length of the CDR3 is 15 residues. The germline gives CDR1 MNHNS, CDR2 SASEGT. The chain's CDR3 is CASNEFPGNEGPQHF. CDR3 sequence (DNA): TGTGCCAGCAATGAATTTCCAGGGAATGAGGGGCCCCAGCATTTT.

There are many counts of this clonotype. The chain joins TRBV12-3 or TRBV12-4 to TRBJ1-1; D ambiguous. V was cut by 3 bases and J by 6 bases, with 8 bases left in between. The CDR3 has 12 residues. CDR3: CASSFAASEAFF. The CDR3 region has the DNA TGTGCCAGCAGTTTCGCGGCCTCTGAAGCTTTCTTT.

This clonotype was counted between two and nine times. The V gene is TRBV18, the J gene TRBJ1-3; D perhaps matches TRBD1 (5 bases). Germline V lookup: CDR1 KGHSH, CDR2 LQKENI. The germline V and J ends were trimmed by 5 bases and 2 bases, with 13 bases remaining between them. The length of the CDR3 is 15 residues. CDR3 amino acids: CASSTNTGAGNTIYF. The DNA for the CDR3 is TGTGCCAGCTCAACGAATACAGGAGCTGGAAACACCATATATTTT.

This clonotype was recorded only once. The chain links TRBV28 to TRBJ2-2, with 7 bases matching TRBD1. This CDR3 region has 16 residues. Germline V gene lookup returns CDR1 MDHEN and CDR2 SYDVKM. J was trimmed by 6 bases and V by 5 bases; bases with no gene match: 12. CDR3 in DNA: TGTGCCAGCAGTGATTCCCGAACAGGGGTCGCCGGGGAGCTGTTTTTT. Translation: CASSDSRTGVAGELFF.

In this sample, this clonotype turned up a few times. The chain employs TRBV20-1 and TRBJ1-4; no firm D call. CDR3 size: 14 residues. Trimming pared 0 bases from V and 7 bases from J, leaving 12 bases between. Germline CDR1 DFQATT, CDR2 SNEGSKA (reference sequence). The CDR3 spells CSARDSQLGEKLFF. CDR3 coding DNA: TGCAGTGCTAGAGATTCACAGCTGGGTGAAAAACTGTTTTTT.